The 30 T cell receptor beta chains presented below share a single source sample, sequenced in a study of cytomegalovirus exposure and HLA in healthy donors. PCR amplification relied on 60 Vbeta primers (plus 13 Jbeta primers). The table came from immunoSEQ multiplex PCR; TCRdb's copy has only in-frame clones and leaves some out. The sample lists 150,000 to 200,000 clones; around 90% were seen once. The sample taken for sequencing was PBMCs. These receptors originate from a woman aged 18-35 years in good health and CMV-seronegative.

The CDR3 reads CASARTGETQYF. CDR3 in DNA: TGTGCCAGCGCACGAACCGGGGAGACCCAGTACTTC. V is TRBV6-5 and J is TRBJ2-5; D gene uncertain. The ends were cut back, 8 bases at V and 5 bases at J, with 12 bases in the middle. The CDR3 sequence is 12 residues long. Germline V gives CDR1 MNHEY, CDR2 SVGAGI.

This chain links TRBV19 with TRBJ2-7, with 12 bases aligning to TRBD1. Germline CDR1 is LNHDA and CDR2 is SQIVND (reference sequence). The CDR3 extends over 15 amino acids. J was trimmed by 4 bases and V by 5 bases; bases with no gene match: 6. The CDR3 DNA reads TGTGCCAGTAGTGTTCAGGGACAGGGGGCGTACGAGCAGTACTTC. Its translation is CASSVQGQGAYEQYF.

The CDR3 loop is CASSLRDRRSSTDTQYF. CDR3 DNA: TGTGCCAGCAGCTTGAGAGACAGACGATCTAGCACAGATACGCAGTATTTT. This chain connects TRBV5-6 to TRBJ2-3, with D possibly TRBD1 on 5 matching bases. There are 17 residues in the CDR3. Trimming removed 1 base from V and 0 bases from J, with 15 bases in between. Germline-derived CDR1 and CDR2 are SGHDT and YYEEEE.

V and J are TRBV14 and TRBJ1-2; weak D call: TRBD1 (5 bases). The V gene lost 3 bases and the J gene lost 7 bases, with 27 bases spanning the gap. This CDR3 has 18 amino acids. CDR1 is SGHDN and CDR2 is FVKESK in the germline V gene. CDR3 sequence (DNA): TGTGCCAGCAGCCACTCTAGGGGAAGCACCGGGGGGACTAGTGGCTACACCTTC. It yields the protein CASSHSRGSTGGTSGYTF. The full variable domain, its missing parts supplied by reference TRBV14 and TRBJ1-2, is EAGVTQFPSHSVIEKGQTVTLRCDPISGHDNLYWYRRVMGKEIKFLLHFVKESKQDESGMPNNRFLAERTGGTYSTLKVQPAELEDSGVYFCASSHSRGSTGGTSGYTFGSGTRLTVV.

This chain joins TRBV19 and TRBJ1-1; 7 bases agree with TRBD1. Germline CDR1 is LNHDA and CDR2 is SQIVND (reference sequence). The CDR3 is 12 residues long. V gave up 8 bases and J gave up 4 bases; unmatched junction bases: 4. CDR3 bases: TGTGCCAGTGACAGGGAAGGCACTGAAGCTTTCTTT. Translated: CASDREGTEAFF.

For the CDR3, the DNA is TGTGCCAGCAGCTGGGACAGAGTCCAAGAGACCCAGTACTTC. It codes for CASSWDRVQETQYF. V and J are TRBV5-4 and TRBJ2-5; 7 bases fit TRBD1. The V and J ends lost 3 bases and 1 base, in that order; junction bases with no gene match: 3. The CDR3 covers 14 residues. Germline V gene sequence: CDR1 SGHNT, CDR2 YYREEE (reference sequence).

This chain connects TRBV10-3 to TRBJ1-5; D remains unclear. Trimming removed 4 bases from V and 6 bases from J, with 7 bases in between. Germline values: CDR1 ENHRY, CDR2 SYGVKD. The CDR3 runs to 12 residues. The CDR3 spells CAISAGAQPQHF. CDR3 DNA: TGTGCCATCAGTGCTGGAGCTCAGCCCCAGCATTTT.

The chain uses TRBV5-6 and TRBJ1-1; 11 positions agree with TRBD1. The CDR3 is made up of 17 amino acids. With V trimmed by 4 bases and J by 0 bases, 8 bases remained unmatched. Looked up from germline, CDR1 is SGHDT and CDR2 is YYEEEE. CDR3 amino acids: CASSGGTGGALNTEAFF. The CDR3 DNA reads as TGTGCCAGCAGCGGGGGGACAGGGGGTGCACTGAACACTGAAGCTTTCTTT.

This clone occurred a few times. This chain links TRBV4-2 with TRBJ2-7, with 7 bases identical to TRBD2. Germline CDR1 and CDR2: LGHNA and YNFKEQ. The V gene end was trimmed by 0 bases and the J gene end by 2 bases; junction bases not matched to a gene: 4. This CDR3 has 15 amino acids. CDR3 sequence: CASSQEGGGPYEQYF. The CDR3 nucleotides are TGTGCCAGCAGCCAAGAGGGCGGGGGACCCTACGAGCAGTACTTC.

This clone appeared a single time. The rearrangement joins TRBV5-4 to TRBJ2-3, with D maybe TRBD2 (6 bases). The CDR3 runs 16 residues. CDR1 and CDR2 from the germline V gene are SGHNT and YYREEE (reference sequence). With 0 bases removed from V and 1 base from J, the gap between germline ends came to 12 bases. CDR3 nucleotide sequence: TGTGCCAGCAGCTTGGGAGGCGGGGTGGGCACAGATACGCAGTATTTT. As protein: CASSLGGGVGTDTQYF.

The chain is built from TRBV19 and TRBJ1-1, with TRBD1 identical over 11 bases. V was clipped by 8 bases and J by 4 bases; unmatched bases: 6. Per the germline V gene, CDR1 is LNHDA and CDR2 is SQIVND (reference sequence). This CDR3 spans 14 amino acids. CDR3 residues: CASQAGQGGTEAFF. The CDR3 DNA is TGTGCCAGTCAGGCGGGACAGGGGGGCACTGAAGCTTTCTTT.

Points on this clone: At one boundary the junction diverges from the germline segment, which might be a read error. The genes are TRBV7-9 and TRBJ1-3; 9 nucleotides agree with TRBD1. The CDR3 covers 19 residues. The germline V gene encodes CDR1 SEHNR and CDR2 FQNEAQ (reference sequence). CDR3 bases: TGTTCCAGCAGCTTAAGTGCCGTGGGACAGGGATCCTCTGGAAACACCATATATTTT. As protein: CSSSLSAVGQGSSGNTIYF.

The chain employs TRBV2 and TRBJ2-3; no clear D. This CDR3 spans 12 amino acids. Trimming shortened V by 5 bases and J by 2 bases, and 5 bases separated the two germline ends. CDR1 is SNHLY and CDR2 is FYNNEI in the germline V gene. CDR3 coding DNA: TGTGCCAGCAGTTCCGTCACAGATACGCAGTATTTT. Translation: CASSSVTDTQYF.

J is TRBJ1-2 and V is TRBV7-9, with TRBD1 as a possible D gene (6 bases). The V gene lost 2 bases and the J gene lost 3 bases, with 10 bases spanning the gap. The germline V gene encodes CDR1 SEHNR and CDR2 FQNEAQ (reference sequence). The CDR3 runs 14 residues. The CDR3 protein is CASSLYRADYGYTF. CDR3 coding DNA: TGTGCCAGCAGCTTATACAGGGCAGACTATGGCTACACCTTC.

The chain's CDR3 is CASSEGGEGYGYTF. The CDR3 DNA reads as TGCGCCAGCAGTGAGGGGGGGGAAGGCTATGGCTACACCTTC. The gene calls are TRBV10-2 and TRBJ1-2; perhaps TRBD1 as D (5 bases). Trimming removed 2 bases from V and 4 bases from J, with 11 bases in between. The germline CDR1 and CDR2 sequences are WSHSY and SAAADI. The CDR3 has 14 amino acids.

V gene TRBV7-2 combines with J gene TRBJ2-5, with 7 bases aligning to TRBD1. Germline values: CDR1 SGHTA, CDR2 FQGNSA. The CDR3 has 14 residues. V was pared by 4 bases and J by 6 bases, with 8 bases of the junction left unmatched. Here the CDR3 DNA reads TGTGCCAGCAGCTCCCCGACAGGGAAACAGACCCAGTACTTC. As protein: CASSSPTGKQTQYF.

In its sample, this clone was seen once. The rearrangement links TRBV19 to TRBJ1-5, with 8 bases aligning to TRBD1. The CDR3 runs 15 residues. The germline gives CDR1 LNHDA, CDR2 SQIVND (reference sequence). The V segment lost 3 bases and the J segment 3 bases; nucleotides outside the gene matches: 4. The CDR3 nucleotides are TGTGCCAGTAGTATCGGGACAGGTCCCAATCAGCCCCAGCATTTT. It is translated as CASSIGTGPNQPQHF.

J is TRBJ2-7 and V is TRBV2; 10 bases align to TRBD1. The V and J ends lost 6 bases and 1 base, in that order; junction bases with no gene match: 3. Per germline, CDR1 SNHLY and CDR2 FYNNEI. This CDR3 is 14 amino acids long. The CDR3: CASRGTGVSYEQYF. Written as DNA, the CDR3 is TGTGCCAGCAGAGGGACAGGGGTGTCCTACGAGCAGTACTTC.

V usage is TRBV7-3 and J usage is TRBJ2-2, with 9 bases identical to TRBD1. Looked up from germline, CDR1 is SGHTA and CDR2 is FQGTGA. The CDR3 loop spans 17 amino acids. V gave up 5 bases and J gave up 5 bases; unmatched junction bases: 12. Here the CDR3 reads CASSNGGTGGGTGELFF. CDR3 DNA: TGTGCCAGCAGCAATGGGGGCACAGGGGGCGGGACCGGGGAGCTGTTTTTT.

Written as DNA, the CDR3 is TGTGCCAGCGGCGGGAGCTCTGGAAACACCATATATTTT. Its protein is CASGGSSGNTIYF. The chain links TRBV6-5 to TRBJ1-3; D unresolved. CDR1 is MNHEY, CDR2 SVGAGI, per germline. V lost 8 bases and J lost 0, with 8 bases in between. The CDR3 extends over 13 amino acids.

The chain uses TRBV6-6 and TRBJ2-1, with TRBD2 matching 8 bases. Germline V gene data show CDR1 as MNHNY and CDR2 as SVGAGI (reference sequence). V trimming: 10 bases; J trimming: 7 bases; junction bases outside the gene matches: 12. The CDR3 is 14 residues long. CDR3 protein: CATGAAGDLNEQFF. The CDR3 DNA follows: TGTGCCACCGGGGCAGCGGGAGATTTGAATGAGCAGTTCTTC.

The chain has TRBV7-9 and TRBJ1-3, with 7 nucleotides matching TRBD1. The J segment lost 8 bases and the V segment lost 0 bases, leaving 4 bases of the junction unmatched. The CDR3 runs 14 residues. Germline V gene sequence: CDR1 SEHNR, CDR2 FQNEAQ (reference sequence). CDR3 nucleotide sequence: TGTGCCAGCAGCTTAGCACAGGGGAGTGACACCATATATTTT. It specifies CASSLAQGSDTIYF.

V usage is TRBV2 and J usage is TRBJ2-7, with 7 positions matching TRBD2. This CDR3 spans 17 amino acids. Per the germline V gene, CDR1 is SNHLY and CDR2 is FYNNEI. V lost 8 bases to trimming and J lost 0 bases; unmatched junction nucleotides: 16. This CDR3 is CASFRTRTSSSSYEQYF. The CDR3 DNA reads as TGTGCCAGCTTCCGGACTAGGACCTCGTCCTCCTCCTACGAGCAGTACTTC.

Ten or more counts support this clone. The chain is built from TRBV7-9 and TRBJ2-7; 7 nucleotides agree with TRBD2. V dropped 0 bases and J dropped 7; count of bases not matched to a gene: 15. CDR3 length: 17 residues. Germline loops: CDR1 SEHNR, CDR2 FQNEAQ (reference sequence). The CDR3 spells CASSLAPGLRWEGEQYF. In DNA form, the CDR3 reads TGTGCCAGCAGCTTAGCTCCGGGACTCCGATGGGAGGGGGAGCAGTACTTC.

The genes are TRBV19 and TRBJ2-3, with TRBD2 as a possible D gene (7 bases). Germline loops: CDR1 LNHDA, CDR2 SQIVND (reference sequence). The CDR3 runs to 16 residues. Trimming shortened V by 8 bases and J by 4 bases, and 22 bases separated the two germline ends. The CDR3 region has the DNA TGTGCCAGTTCTCTCCAAGGGGGGGCCGGGGCAGATACGCAGTATTTT. It specifies CASSLQGGAGADTQYF.

This clone was recorded once. The chain couples TRBV2 to TRBJ2-7; 8 bases line up with TRBD1. Per germline, CDR1 SNHLY and CDR2 FYNNEI. The CDR3 is made up of 13 amino acids. V lost 7 bases and J lost 2; bases outside the gene matches: 4. Here the CDR3 reads CASNRDRTYEQYF. DNA of the CDR3: TGTGCCAGCAATAGGGACAGGACCTACGAGCAGTACTTC.

The chain employs TRBV6-5 and TRBJ2-7, with 8 bases aligning to TRBD1. Germline trimming cut 0 bases from V and 1 base from J; bases unmatched to any gene: 2. CDR1 and CDR2 (germline): MNHEY, SVGAGI. The CDR3 has 15 amino acids. This chain's CDR3 is CASSYSGQASYEQYF. CDR3 sequence (DNA): TGTGCCAGCAGTTACTCGGGACAGGCATCCTACGAGCAGTACTTC.

Worth noting for this clone: The sample holds other DNA sequences that translate to the same CDR3. This chain links TRBV11-2 with TRBJ2-7; 8 bases match TRBD1. CDR3 length: 14 amino acids. Germline V gene data show CDR1 as SGHAT and CDR2 as FQNNGV. V shed 1 base and J 2 bases; nucleotides not matched to a gene: 1. The chain's CDR3 is CASSLGTGTYEQYF. In DNA, the CDR3 is TGTGCCAGCAGCTTAGGGACAGGGACCTACGAGCAGTACTTC.

This clone has only a few counts. The chain recombines TRBV5-1 with TRBJ2-7, with 7 positions matching TRBD2. CDR3 length: 14 residues. J was trimmed by 5 bases and V by 2 bases; bases with no gene match: 7. CDR1 and CDR2 (germline): SGHRS, YFSETQ. The CDR3 DNA follows: TGCGCCAGCAGCTTAAGCGGCGGGGGAGACGAGCAGTACTTC. It is translated as CASSLSGGGDEQYF.

Comments on this clone: The DNA is omitted, as the CDR3 cannot be located on it reliably, and the CDR3 follows TCRdb's listing. This chain links TRBV6-5 with TRBJ1-2. Germline V CDR1 and CDR2: MNHEY, SVGAGI. Including both end residues, the CDR3 is 13 amino acids long. This chain's CDR3 is CASSFGEGYGYTF.